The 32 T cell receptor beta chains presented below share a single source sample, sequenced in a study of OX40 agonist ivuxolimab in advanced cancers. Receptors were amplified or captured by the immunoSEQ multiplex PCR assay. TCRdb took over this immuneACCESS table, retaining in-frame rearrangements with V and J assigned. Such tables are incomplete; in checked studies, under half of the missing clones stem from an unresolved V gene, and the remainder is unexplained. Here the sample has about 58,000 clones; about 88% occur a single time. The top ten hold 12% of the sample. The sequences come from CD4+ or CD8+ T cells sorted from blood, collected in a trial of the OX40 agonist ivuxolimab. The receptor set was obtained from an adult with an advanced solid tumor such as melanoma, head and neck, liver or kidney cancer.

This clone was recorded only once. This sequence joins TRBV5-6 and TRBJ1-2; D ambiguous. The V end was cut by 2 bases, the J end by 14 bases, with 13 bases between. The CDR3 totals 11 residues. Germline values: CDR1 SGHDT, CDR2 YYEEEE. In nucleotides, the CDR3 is TGTGCCAGCAGCTTAAGTTCGGCCTTTACCTTC. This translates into CASSLSSAFTF.

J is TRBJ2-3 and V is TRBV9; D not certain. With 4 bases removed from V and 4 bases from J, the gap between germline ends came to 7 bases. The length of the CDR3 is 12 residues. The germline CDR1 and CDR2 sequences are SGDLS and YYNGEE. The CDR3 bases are TGTGCCAGCAGCCTCAATTCAGATACGCAGTATTTT. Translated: CASSLNSDTQYF. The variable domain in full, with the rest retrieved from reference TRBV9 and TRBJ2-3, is DSGVTQTPKHLITATGQRVTLRCSPRSGDLSVYWYQQSLDQGLQFLIQYYNGEERAKGNILERFSAQQFPDLHSELNLSSLELGDSALYFCASSLNSDTQYFGPGTRLTVL.

CDR3 nucleotide sequence: TGTGCCAGCAGTTGGGGCGTGGGGGCTCTCGAGCAGTACTTC. The encoded protein is CASSWGVGALEQYF. The V gene is TRBV28, the J gene TRBJ2-7; D might be TRBD1 (6 bases). V lost 4 bases to trimming and J lost 6 bases, with 16 bases between them. The CDR3 contains 14 residues. Looked up from germline, CDR1 is MDHEN and CDR2 is SYDVKM.

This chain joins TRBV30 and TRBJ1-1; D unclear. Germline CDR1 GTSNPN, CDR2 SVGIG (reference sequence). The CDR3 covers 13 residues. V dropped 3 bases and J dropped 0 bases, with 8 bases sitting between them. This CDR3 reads CAWRVDLNTEAFF. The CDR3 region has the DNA TGTGCCTGGAGGGTAGACTTGAACACTGAAGCTTTCTTT.

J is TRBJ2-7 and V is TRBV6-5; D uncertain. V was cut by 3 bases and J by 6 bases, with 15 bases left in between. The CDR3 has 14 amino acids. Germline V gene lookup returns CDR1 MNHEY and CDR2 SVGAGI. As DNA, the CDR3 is TGTGCCAGCAGTTATTTTGGGTCGACCGGCGAGCAGTACTTC. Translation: CASSYFGSTGEQYF.

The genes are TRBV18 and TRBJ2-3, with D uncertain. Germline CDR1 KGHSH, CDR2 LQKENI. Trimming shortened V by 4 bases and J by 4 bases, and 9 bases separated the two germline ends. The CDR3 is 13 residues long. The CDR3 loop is CASSLEASDTQYF. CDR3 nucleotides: TGTGCCAGCTCACTGGAAGCATCAGATACGCAGTATTTT.

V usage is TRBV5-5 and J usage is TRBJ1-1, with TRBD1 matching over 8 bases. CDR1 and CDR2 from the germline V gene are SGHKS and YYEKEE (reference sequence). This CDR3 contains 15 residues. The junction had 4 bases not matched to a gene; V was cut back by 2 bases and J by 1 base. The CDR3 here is CASSLDQGANTEAFF. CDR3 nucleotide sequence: TGTGCCAGCAGCTTAGATCAGGGGGCGAACACTGAAGCTTTCTTT. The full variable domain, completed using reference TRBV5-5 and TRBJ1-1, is DAGVTQSPTHLIKTRGQQVTLRCSPISGHKSVSWYQQVLGQGPQFIFQYYEKEERGRGNFPDRFSARQFPNYSSELNVNALLLGDSALYLCASSLDQGANTEAFFGQGTRLTVV.

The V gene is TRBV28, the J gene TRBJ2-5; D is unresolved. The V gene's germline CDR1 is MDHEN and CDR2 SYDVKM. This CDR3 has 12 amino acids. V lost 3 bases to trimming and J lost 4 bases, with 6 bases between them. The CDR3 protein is CASSFGLETQYF. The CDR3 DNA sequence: TGTGCCAGCAGTTTCGGCCTAGAGACCCAGTACTTC.

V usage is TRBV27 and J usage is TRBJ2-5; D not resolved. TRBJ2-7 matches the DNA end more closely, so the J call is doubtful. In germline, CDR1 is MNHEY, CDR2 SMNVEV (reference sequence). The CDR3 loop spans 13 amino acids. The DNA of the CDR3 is TGTGCCAGCAGTTCTACCCACGGTTACGAGCAGTACTTC. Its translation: CASSSTHGYEQYF.

CDR3: CASSYSGQETQYF. The CDR3 DNA sequence: TGTGCCAGCAGCTACTCGGGGCAAGAGACCCAGTACTTC. J is TRBJ2-5 and V is TRBV9; D perhaps matches TRBD2 (5 bases). Trimming shortened V by 4 bases and J by 2 bases, and 9 bases separated the two germline ends. The CDR3 spans 13 residues. Per the germline V gene, CDR1 is SGDLS and CDR2 is YYNGEE.

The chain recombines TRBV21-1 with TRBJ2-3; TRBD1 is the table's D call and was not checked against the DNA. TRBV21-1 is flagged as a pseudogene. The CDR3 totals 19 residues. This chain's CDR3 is CASSLGGQGISWGTDTQYF. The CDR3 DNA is TGTGCCAGCAGCTTAGGGGGACAGGGAATTTCTTGGGGCACAGATACGCAGTATTTT.

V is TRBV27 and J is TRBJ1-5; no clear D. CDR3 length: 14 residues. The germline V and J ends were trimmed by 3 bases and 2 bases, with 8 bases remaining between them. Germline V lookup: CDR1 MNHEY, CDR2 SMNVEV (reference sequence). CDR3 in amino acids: CASSFRPGNQPQHF. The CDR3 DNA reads TGTGCCAGCAGTTTCCGACCGGGCAATCAGCCCCAGCATTTT.

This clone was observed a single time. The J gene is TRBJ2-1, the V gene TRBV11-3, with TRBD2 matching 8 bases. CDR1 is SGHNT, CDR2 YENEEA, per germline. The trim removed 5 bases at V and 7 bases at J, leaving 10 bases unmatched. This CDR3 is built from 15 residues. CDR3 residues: CASSGGERERNEQFF. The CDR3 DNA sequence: TGTGCCAGCAGCGGCGGGGAGCGGGAGAGAAATGAGCAGTTCTTC.

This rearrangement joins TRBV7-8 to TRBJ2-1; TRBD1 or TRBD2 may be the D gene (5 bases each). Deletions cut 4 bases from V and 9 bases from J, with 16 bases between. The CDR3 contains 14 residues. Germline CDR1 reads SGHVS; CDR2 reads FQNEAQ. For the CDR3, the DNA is TGTGCCAGCAGCTCTGGGGGAGCGAGAAGTGAGCAGTTCTTC. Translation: CASSSGGARSEQFF.

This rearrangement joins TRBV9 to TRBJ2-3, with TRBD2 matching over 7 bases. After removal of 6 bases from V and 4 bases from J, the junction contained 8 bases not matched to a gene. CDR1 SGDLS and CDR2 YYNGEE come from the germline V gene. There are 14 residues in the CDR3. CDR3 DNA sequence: TGTGCCAGCAACTTGCGGGAGATTTCAGATACGCAGTATTTT. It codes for CASNLREISDTQYF.

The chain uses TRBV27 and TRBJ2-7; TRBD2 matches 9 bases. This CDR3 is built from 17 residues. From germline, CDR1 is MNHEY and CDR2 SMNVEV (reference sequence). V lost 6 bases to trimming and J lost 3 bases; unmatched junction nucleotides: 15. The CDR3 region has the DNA TGTGCCAGCAGCCCGCGGGGTAGCGGGAGCTTTCGCTACGAGCAGTACGTC. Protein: CASSPRGSGSFRYEQYV.

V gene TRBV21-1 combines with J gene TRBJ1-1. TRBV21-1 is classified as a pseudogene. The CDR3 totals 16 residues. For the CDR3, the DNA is TGTGCCAGCAGCAACTCCACGGGGGCAGGGAACACTGAAGCTTTCTTT. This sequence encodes CASSNSTGAGNTEAFF.

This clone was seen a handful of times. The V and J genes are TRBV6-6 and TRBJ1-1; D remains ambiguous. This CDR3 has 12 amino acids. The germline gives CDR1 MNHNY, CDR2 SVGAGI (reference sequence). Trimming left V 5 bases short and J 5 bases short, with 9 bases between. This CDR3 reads CASSERKTEAFF. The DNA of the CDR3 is TGTGCCAGCAGTGAGAGGAAAACTGAAGCTTTCTTT.

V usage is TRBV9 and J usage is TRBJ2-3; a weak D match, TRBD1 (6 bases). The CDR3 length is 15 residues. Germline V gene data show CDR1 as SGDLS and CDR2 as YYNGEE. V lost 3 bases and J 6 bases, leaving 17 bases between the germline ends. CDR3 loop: CASSDTGTSGDTQYF. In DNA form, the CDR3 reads TGTGCCAGCAGCGACACCGGGACATCGGGGGATACGCAGTATTTT. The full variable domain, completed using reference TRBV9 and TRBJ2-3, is DSGVTQTPKHLITATGQRVTLRCSPRSGDLSVYWYQQSLDQGLQFLIQYYNGEERAKGNILERFSAQQFPDLHSELNLSSLELGDSALYFCASSDTGTSGDTQYFGPGTRLTVL.

CDR3 in amino acids: CASSVSGTSSGELFF. In DNA form, the CDR3 reads TGTGCCAGCAGCGTTTCCGGGACTAGTTCCGGGGAGCTGTTTTTT. J is TRBJ2-2 and V is TRBV9; 8 bases match TRBD2. Unmatched junction bases numbered 6, after V lost 2 bases and J lost 6 bases. The germline V gene encodes CDR1 SGDLS and CDR2 YYNGEE. CDR3 length: 15 residues.

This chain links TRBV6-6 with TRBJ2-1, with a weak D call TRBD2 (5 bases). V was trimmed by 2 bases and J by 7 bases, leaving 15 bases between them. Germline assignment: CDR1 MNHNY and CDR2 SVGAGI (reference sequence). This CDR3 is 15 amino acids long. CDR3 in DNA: TGTGCCAGCAGTTACAACGGGAACGGAGTAAATGAGCAGTTCTTC. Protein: CASSYNGNGVNEQFF.

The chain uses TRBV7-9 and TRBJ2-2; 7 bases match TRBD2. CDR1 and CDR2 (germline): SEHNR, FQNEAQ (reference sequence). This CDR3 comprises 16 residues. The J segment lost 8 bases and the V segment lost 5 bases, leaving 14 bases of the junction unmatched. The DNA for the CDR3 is TGTGCCAGCAGCAATACCCCTGGACTAGGGTGGGGGGAGCTGTTTTTT. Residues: CASSNTPGLGWGELFF.

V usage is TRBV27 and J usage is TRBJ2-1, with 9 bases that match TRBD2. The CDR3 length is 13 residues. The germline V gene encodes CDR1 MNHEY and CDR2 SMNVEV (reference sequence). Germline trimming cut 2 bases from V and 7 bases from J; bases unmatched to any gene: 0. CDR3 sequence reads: CASSLAGGNEQFF. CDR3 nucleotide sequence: TGTGCCAGCAGTTTAGCGGGAGGGAATGAGCAGTTCTTC.

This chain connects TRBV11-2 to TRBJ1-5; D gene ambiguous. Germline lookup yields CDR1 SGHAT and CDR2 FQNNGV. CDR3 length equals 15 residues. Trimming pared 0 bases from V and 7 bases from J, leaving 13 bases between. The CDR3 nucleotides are TGTGCCAGCAGCTTAGATATGCGGGGTTGGCAGCCCCAGCATTTT. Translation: CASSLDMRGWQPQHF.

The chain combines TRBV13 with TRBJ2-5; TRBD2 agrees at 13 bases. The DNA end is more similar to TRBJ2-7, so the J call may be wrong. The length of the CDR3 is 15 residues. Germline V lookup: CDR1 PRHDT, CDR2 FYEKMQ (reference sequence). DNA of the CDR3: TGTGCCAGCAGCGCAGGACTAGCGGGAGTACACGAGCAGTACTTC. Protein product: CASSAGLAGVHEQYF.

Here the CDR3 DNA reads TGTGCCAGCAGCCCCCGACTGGGGACCAAAAACATTCAGTACTTC. Translated: CASSPRLGTKNIQYF. This sequence joins TRBV7-9 and TRBJ2-4; D gene ambiguous. There are 15 residues in the CDR3. V dropped 5 bases and J dropped 2 bases, with 13 bases sitting between them. Germline CDR1 reads SEHNR; CDR2 reads FQNEAQ (reference sequence).

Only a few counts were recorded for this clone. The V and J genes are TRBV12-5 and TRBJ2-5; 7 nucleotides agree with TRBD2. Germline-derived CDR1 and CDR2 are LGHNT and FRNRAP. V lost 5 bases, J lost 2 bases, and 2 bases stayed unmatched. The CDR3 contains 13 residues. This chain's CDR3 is CASGTSVQETQYF. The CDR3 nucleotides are TGTGCTAGTGGTACTAGCGTACAAGAGACCCAGTACTTC.

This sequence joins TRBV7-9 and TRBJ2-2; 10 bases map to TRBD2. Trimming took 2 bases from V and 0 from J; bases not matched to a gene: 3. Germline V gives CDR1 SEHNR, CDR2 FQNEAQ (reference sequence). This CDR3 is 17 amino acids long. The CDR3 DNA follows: TGTGCCAGCAGCTTAACTAGCGGGACTGCGAACACCGGGGAGCTGTTTTTT. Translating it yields CASSLTSGTANTGELFF.

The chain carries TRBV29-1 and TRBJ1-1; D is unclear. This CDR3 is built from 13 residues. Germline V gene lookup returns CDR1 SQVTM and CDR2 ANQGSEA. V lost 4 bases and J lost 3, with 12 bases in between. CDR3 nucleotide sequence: TGCAGCGTTGTAGAGCCTGGGGACACTGAAGCTTTCTTT. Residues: CSVVEPGDTEAFF.

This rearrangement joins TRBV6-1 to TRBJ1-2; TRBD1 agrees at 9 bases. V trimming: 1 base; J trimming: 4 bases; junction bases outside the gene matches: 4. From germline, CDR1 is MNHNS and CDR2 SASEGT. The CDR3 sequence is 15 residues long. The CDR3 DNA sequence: TGTGCCAGCAGTGAAGTCGGGACAGGGACCTATGGCTACACCTTC. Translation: CASSEVGTGTYGYTF.

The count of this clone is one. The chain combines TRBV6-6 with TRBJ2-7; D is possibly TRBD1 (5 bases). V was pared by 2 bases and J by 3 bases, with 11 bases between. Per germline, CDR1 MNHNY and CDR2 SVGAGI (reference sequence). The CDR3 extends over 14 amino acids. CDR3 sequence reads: CASSYGKGFYEQYV. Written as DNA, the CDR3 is TGTGCCAGCAGTTACGGTAAGGGGTTCTACGAGCAGTACGTC.

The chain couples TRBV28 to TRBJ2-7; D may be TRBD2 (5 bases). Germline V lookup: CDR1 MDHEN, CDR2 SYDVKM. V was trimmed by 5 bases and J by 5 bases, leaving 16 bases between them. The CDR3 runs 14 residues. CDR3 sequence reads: CASSETNPLDEQYF. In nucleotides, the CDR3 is TGTGCCAGCAGTGAGACTAATCCATTAGACGAGCAGTACTTC. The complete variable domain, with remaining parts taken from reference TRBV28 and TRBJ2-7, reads DVKVTQSSRYLVKRTGEKVFLECVQDMDHENMFWYRQDPGLGLRLIYFSYDVKMKEKGDIPEGYSVSREKKERFSLILESASTNQTSMYLCASSETNPLDEQYFGPGTRLTVT.